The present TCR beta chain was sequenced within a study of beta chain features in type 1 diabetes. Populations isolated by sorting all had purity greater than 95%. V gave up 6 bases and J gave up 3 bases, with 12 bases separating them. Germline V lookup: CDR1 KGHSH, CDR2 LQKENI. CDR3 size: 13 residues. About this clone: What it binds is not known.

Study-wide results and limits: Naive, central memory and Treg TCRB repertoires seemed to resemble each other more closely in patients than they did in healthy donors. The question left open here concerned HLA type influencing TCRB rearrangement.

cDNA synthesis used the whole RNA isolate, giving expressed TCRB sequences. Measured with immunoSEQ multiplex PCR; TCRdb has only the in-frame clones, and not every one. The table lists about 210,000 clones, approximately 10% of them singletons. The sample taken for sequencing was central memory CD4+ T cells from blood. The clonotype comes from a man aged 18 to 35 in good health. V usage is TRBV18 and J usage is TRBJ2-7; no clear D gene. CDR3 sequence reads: CASSDGVRYEQYF. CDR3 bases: TGTGCCAGCTCCGACGGCGTGCGCTACGAGCAGTACTTC.